What follows are 23 T cell receptor beta chains derived from one specimen sequenced in a study of blood T cell repertoires in COVID-19. Clones were sequenced by immunoSEQ multiplex PCR, and TCRdb holds only the in-frame ones, with some missing. The sample lists around 33,000 clones, roughly 80% seen once, with roughly 15% in the top ten. Sequencing was performed on peripheral blood. Receptor source: an elderly man with active or convalescent COVID-19.

The gene calls are TRBV5-6 and TRBJ1-3, with unresolved D. The CDR3 totals 13 residues. Per germline, CDR1 SGHDT and CDR2 YYEEEE. V gave up 2 bases and J gave up 4 bases, with 7 bases separating them. The CDR3 region is CASSFYSGNTIYF. The CDR3 DNA reads as TGTGCCAGCAGCTTCTATTCGGGAAACACCATATATTTT.

CDR3 residues: CASSSRGVGQPQHF. In DNA form, the CDR3 reads TGTGCCAGCAGTTCTCGGGGGGTGGGGCAGCCCCAGCATTTT. The chain links TRBV28 to TRBJ1-5, with a tentative D call TRBD1 (5 bases). The CDR3 contains 14 residues. Germline V lookup: CDR1 MDHEN, CDR2 SYDVKM. Between the trimmed V and J ends, which lost 4 bases and 7 bases, there was a span of 14 bases. Full variable domain (missing parts from reference TRBV28 and TRBJ1-5): DVKVTQSSRYLVKRTGEKVFLECVQDMDHENMFWYRQDPGLGLRLIYFSYDVKMKEKGDIPEGYSVSREKKERFSLILESASTNQTSMYLCASSSRGVGQPQHFGDGTRLSIL.

V gene TRBV19 combines with J gene TRBJ1-2; weak D call: TRBD1 (6 bases). Germline lookup yields CDR1 LNHDA and CDR2 SQIVND (reference sequence). The V and J ends lost 0 bases and 14 bases respectively, with 13 bases between them. The CDR3 consists of 12 residues. In nucleotides, the CDR3 is TGTGCCAGTAGTATAGAACAGGGAGCTCAGACCTTC. Protein sequence: CASSIEQGAQTF.

CDR3 sequence reads: CASSLGGDEQFF. The DNA of the CDR3 is TGTGCCAGCAGCTTAGGGGGGGATGAGCAGTTCTTC. The chain employs TRBV7-6 and TRBJ2-1; the D gene is possibly TRBD2 (6 bases). The germline V and J ends were trimmed by 1 base and 8 bases, with 6 bases remaining between them. Per the germline V gene, CDR1 is SGHVS and CDR2 is FNYEAQ. CDR3 size: 12 residues.

The chain joins TRBV6-2 or TRBV6-3 to TRBJ1-5, with 11 bases that match TRBD1. In germline, CDR1 is MNHEY, CDR2 SVGEGT. The CDR3 spans 15 residues. V was pared by 6 bases and J by 3 bases, with 4 bases of the junction left unmatched. This CDR3 reads CASSRGQGVNQPQHF. CDR3 bases: TGTGCCAGCAGCCGGGGACAGGGGGTCAATCAGCCCCAGCATTTT.

In its sample, this clone was seen a few times. The V call is TRBV27, the J call TRBJ2-7; 15 nucleotides align to TRBD2. The germline V gene has CDR1 MNHEY and CDR2 SMNVEV (reference sequence). This CDR3 is built from 17 residues. Trimming cost V 5 bases and J 3 bases; bases outside gene matches: 8. The CDR3 loop is CASSPSGLAGGYYEQYF. As DNA, the CDR3 is TGTGCCAGCAGTCCCTCCGGACTAGCGGGAGGGTACTACGAGCAGTACTTC.

The V gene is TRBV14, the J gene TRBJ2-5; TRBD2 matches at 7 bases. The CDR3 length is 16 residues. V was pared by 4 bases and J by 1 base, with 9 bases of the junction left unmatched. The germline CDR1 and CDR2 sequences are SGHDN and FVKESK. CDR3 nucleotides: TGTGCCAGCAGCCTCTACACGGGACTATTCCAAGAGACCCAGTACTTC. As protein: CASSLYTGLFQETQYF.

V is TRBV10-3 and J is TRBJ1-5; D remains ambiguous. V was trimmed by 10 bases and J by 5 bases, leaving 12 bases between them. In germline, CDR1 is ENHRY, CDR2 SYGVKD. This CDR3 is 12 amino acids long. CDR3 protein: CATRGGDQPQHF. The CDR3, as DNA: TGTGCCACCCGGGGTGGGGATCAGCCCCAGCATTTT.

The chain combines TRBV14 with TRBJ2-3, with a weak D call TRBD2 (6 bases). CDR1 and CDR2 from the germline V gene are SGHDN and FVKESK. Trimming took off 7 bases at V and 5 bases at J, with 19 bases between the two ends. This CDR3 spans 15 amino acids. The DNA of the CDR3 is TGTGCCAGCACCCCGGGGGATTTCGGGGGAGATACGCAGTATTTT. It encodes CASTPGDFGGDTQYF.

This rearrangement joins TRBV7-9 to TRBJ2-1, with 14 positions matching TRBD2. This CDR3 contains 16 residues. CDR1 SEHNR and CDR2 FQNEAQ come from the germline V gene (reference sequence). V shed 1 base, J shed 10 bases, and the junction held 6 bases outside the gene matches. CDR3 nucleotides: TGTGCCAGCAGCTTAGGCGACCGGACTAGCGGGAGGGAGCAGTTCTTC. Translated: CASSLGDRTSGREQFF. Combining the CDR3 with reference TRBV7-9 and TRBJ2-1 gives the whole variable domain DTGVSQNPRHKITKRGQNVTFRCDPISEHNRLYWYRQTLGQGPEFLTYFQNEAQLEKSRLLSDRFSAERPKGSFSTLEIQRTEQGDSAMYLCASSLGDRTSGREQFFGPGTRLTVL.

This sequence joins TRBV21-1 and TRBJ1-1. TRBV21-1 has pseudogene status. This CDR3 spans 13 amino acids. The DNA for the CDR3 is TGTGCCAGCAGCCCATTTGATATAGAAGAAGCTTTCTTT. Residues: CASSPFDIEEAFF.

This clone was detected only a few times. The CDR3 loop is CASSVRDYHNEQFF. In nucleotides, the CDR3 is TGTGCCAGCAGTGTCCGGGACTATCACAATGAGCAGTTCTTC. The chain joins TRBV27 to TRBJ2-1; 7 positions match TRBD2. Germline V gives CDR1 MNHEY, CDR2 SMNVEV (reference sequence). The trim removed 5 bases at V and 5 bases at J, leaving 6 bases unmatched. This CDR3 contains 14 residues.

The gene calls are TRBV11-2 and TRBJ2-7, with a weak D call TRBD2 (5 bases). The CDR3 consists of 13 residues. V shed 4 bases and J shed 5 bases, with 12 bases lying between them. Per germline, CDR1 SGHAT and CDR2 FQNNGV. The CDR3 DNA is TGTGCCAGCAGCTCCGTCTCTAGCAACGAGCAGTACTTC. Amino acid sequence: CASSSVSSNEQYF.

This rearrangement joins TRBV11-2 to TRBJ1-6, with D unclear. The germline CDR1 and CDR2 sequences are SGHAT and FQNNGV. Trimming took off 3 bases at V and 8 bases at J, with 8 bases between the two ends. The length of the CDR3 is 13 residues. The CDR3 DNA reads as TGTGCCAGCAGCTTTAATCGGGATTCACCCCTCCACTTT. It specifies CASSFNRDSPLHF. The full variable domain, with the rest looked up from reference TRBV11-2 and TRBJ1-6, is EAGVAQSPRYKIIEKRQSVAFWCNPISGHATLYWYQQILGQGPKLLIQFQNNGVVDDSQLPKDRFSAERLKGVDSTLKIQPAKLEDSAVYLCASSFNRDSPLHFGNGTRLTVT.

The CDR3 DNA reads as TGTGCCTGGAGCTCGGGTAACTACGAGCAGTACTTC. This sequence encodes CAWSSGNYEQYF. The rearrangement links TRBV30 to TRBJ2-7; D unclear. Germline CDR1 reads GTSNPN; CDR2 reads SVGIG (reference sequence). The ends were cut back, 3 bases at V and 3 bases at J, with 9 bases in the middle. The CDR3 extends over 12 amino acids.

This chain joins TRBV19 and TRBJ2-1; 13 positions agree with TRBD2. The junction had 13 bases not matched to a gene; V was cut back by 5 bases and J by 9 bases. The germline V gene has CDR1 LNHDA and CDR2 SQIVND (reference sequence). The CDR3 loop spans 17 amino acids. The CDR3 loop reads CASSFPQTSGRIGEQFF. CDR3 bases: TGTGCCAGTAGTTTCCCACAGACTAGCGGGAGGATAGGTGAGCAGTTCTTC.

Only one count was recorded for this clone. The J gene is TRBJ1-5, the V gene TRBV19; D unclear. V lost 1 base, J lost 1 base, and 5 bases lay in between. The CDR3 covers 14 residues. Germline loops: CDR1 LNHDA, CDR2 SQIVND (reference sequence). The DNA of the CDR3 is TGTGCCAGTAGTATAGGAGGGAGCAATCAGCCCCAGCATTTT. Its protein product is CASSIGGSNQPQHF. The variable domain in full, with the rest retrieved from reference TRBV19 and TRBJ1-5, is DGGITQSPKYLFRKEGQNVTLSCEQNLNHDAMYWYRQDPGQGLRLIYYSQIVNDFQKGDIAEGYSVSREKKESFPLTVTSAQKNPTAFYLCASSIGGSNQPQHFGDGTRLSIL.

The V and J genes are TRBV28 and TRBJ2-1; 8 bases are a match to TRBD2. The J segment lost 4 bases and the V segment lost 4 bases, leaving 9 bases of the junction unmatched. This CDR3 spans 16 amino acids. CDR1 MDHEN and CDR2 SYDVKM come from the germline V gene. The CDR3 sequence is CASSSLTSGHYNEQFF. The CDR3 DNA is TGTGCCAGCAGTTCTCTTACTAGCGGCCATTACAATGAGCAGTTCTTC.

The CDR3 region has the DNA TGTGCCAGCAGGGATCCCGGGACACTTGCCTACGAGCAGTACTTC. Translation: CASRDPGTLAYEQYF. The chain uses TRBV28 and TRBJ2-7, with D possibly being TRBD1 (6 bases). This CDR3 contains 15 residues. Germline CDR1 and CDR2: MDHEN and SYDVKM. The V end was cut by 6 bases, the J end by 2 bases, with 17 bases between.

As regards this clone: Other DNA variants within this sample encode the same CDR3. This chain links TRBV7-9 with TRBJ1-1, with D possibly matching TRBD1 (6 bases). CDR1 and CDR2 (germline): SEHNR, FQNEAQ (reference sequence). The CDR3 is made up of 13 amino acids. Between the trimmed V and J ends, which lost 2 bases and 4 bases, there was a span of 8 bases. CDR3 residues: CASSLQGGTEAFF. The CDR3 DNA sequence: TGTGCCAGCAGCTTACAAGGGGGCACTGAAGCTTTCTTT. The whole variable domain, filled in from reference TRBV7-9 and TRBJ1-1, reads DTGVSQNPRHKITKRGQNVTFRCDPISEHNRLYWYRQTLGQGPEFLTYFQNEAQLEKSRLLSDRFSAERPKGSFSTLEIQRTEQGDSAMYLCASSLQGGTEAFFGQGTRLTVV.

This clone turned up a few times. The chain joins TRBV6-1 to TRBJ1-6; the D gene is possibly TRBD1 (5 bases). The CDR3 totals 14 residues. Trimming removed 2 bases from V and 8 bases from J, with 10 bases in between. Germline-derived CDR1 and CDR2 are MNHNS and SASEGT. CDR3 residues: CASSEQGGDSPLHF. Here the CDR3 DNA reads TGTGCCAGCAGTGAACAGGGTGGTGATTCACCCCTCCACTTT.

The chain uses TRBV18 and TRBJ2-3; 9 bases fit TRBD1. CDR1 is KGHSH and CDR2 is LQKENI in the germline V gene. The CDR3 runs to 15 residues. The V segment lost 3 bases and the J segment 3 bases; nucleotides outside the gene matches: 4. The CDR3 DNA sequence: TGTGCCAGCTCACCTGGGACAGGGACGACAGATACGCAGTATTTT. This sequence encodes CASSPGTGTTDTQYF.

V usage is TRBV18 and J usage is TRBJ2-5, with D tentatively TRBD2 (6 bases). Germline CDR1 reads KGHSH; CDR2 reads LQKENI. This CDR3 contains 13 residues. V lost 5 bases to trimming and J lost 0 bases, with 7 bases between them. The CDR3 is CASSGGNQETQYF. DNA of the CDR3: TGTGCCAGCTCAGGAGGGAACCAAGAGACCCAGTACTTC.